This entry lists 9 T cell receptor beta chains sequenced from one sample in a study of cytomegalovirus exposure and HLA in healthy donors. PCR involved 60 Vbeta and 13 Jbeta primers. Profiled with immunoSEQ multiplex PCR; TCRdb holds only in-frame clones, not every one. This sample carries around 150,000 clones, roughly 85% of them seen once, and the ten largest clones take roughly 1.3%. The sequenced sample consisted of PBMCs. Receptors originate from a woman between 50 and 59 years old in good health and CMV-seronegative.

V usage is TRBV27 and J usage is TRBJ2-1; 8 bases line up with TRBD2. Germline-derived CDR1 and CDR2 are MNHEY and SMNVEV (reference sequence). This CDR3 spans 15 amino acids. V gave up 4 bases and J gave up 1 base; unmatched junction bases: 3. The CDR3 reads CASSSAGVSYNEQFF. The CDR3 nucleotides read TGTGCCAGCAGTTCAGCGGGGGTTTCCTACAATGAGCAGTTCTTC.

The V call is TRBV28, the J call TRBJ1-3; no reliable D call. The V gene's germline CDR1 is MDHEN and CDR2 SYDVKM. The CDR3 spans 15 residues. Trimming cost V 1 base and J 0 bases, with 7 bases left between them. This chain's CDR3 is CASSLYGSSGNTIYF. DNA for the CDR3: TGTGCCAGCAGTTTATATGGCAGCTCTGGAAACACCATATATTTT.

J is TRBJ1-1 and V is TRBV2, with 9 bases matching TRBD1. The CDR3 contains 16 residues. After removal of 4 bases from V and 5 bases from J, the junction contained 11 bases not matched to a gene. Germline values: CDR1 SNHLY, CDR2 FYNNEI. The CDR3 DNA sequence: TGTGCCAGCAGTGGGGACAGGGCGGTTCTCTGGACTGAAGCTTTCTTT. Translated: CASSGDRAVLWTEAFF.

This clone came up a few times. The chain recombines TRBV15 with TRBJ2-2; TRBD2 is a possible D gene (6 bases). The germline V gene encodes CDR1 LNHNV and CDR2 YYDKDF (reference sequence). This CDR3 contains 14 residues. Deletions cut 1 base from V and 7 bases from J, with 10 bases between. CDR3 in DNA: TGTGCCACCAGCAGAGCGGGCGGGGTCGGGGAGCTGTTTTTT. Translated: CATSRAGGVGELFF.

The chain recombines TRBV7-9 with TRBJ2-7; a possible D gene is TRBD2 (5 bases). Trimming took off 4 bases at V and 1 base at J, with 14 bases between the two ends. CDR3 length equals 15 residues. Germline values: CDR1 SEHNR, CDR2 FQNEAQ (reference sequence). The CDR3 nucleotides read TGTGCCAGCAGCTCTATGAGGGTGGGGTCCTACGAGCAGTACTTC. Encoded protein: CASSSMRVGSYEQYF.

Here the CDR3 DNA reads TGTGCCAGCAGCCTTAAGACAGGGGGAGCCGAGCAGTACTTC. Its translation is CASSLKTGGAEQYF. This chain links TRBV14 with TRBJ2-7; TRBD1 matches at 9 bases. Germline V lookup: CDR1 SGHDN, CDR2 FVKESK. The CDR3 loop spans 14 amino acids. The J segment lost 6 bases and the V segment lost 4 bases, leaving 7 bases of the junction unmatched.

This chain connects TRBV5-4 to TRBJ1-1; no reliable D call. Germline loops: CDR1 SGHNT, CDR2 YYREEE (reference sequence). The V end lost 4 bases, the J end lost 0 bases, and 10 bases lay between the germline ends. The CDR3 sequence is 14 residues long. CDR3 bases: TGTGCCAGCAGCCCGGGGTCGGTGAACACTGAAGCTTTCTTT. This sequence encodes CASSPGSVNTEAFF.

The gene calls are TRBV7-8 and TRBJ2-7; the match to TRBD2 covers 13 bases. Germline CDR1 is SGHVS and CDR2 is FQNEAQ. V was clipped by 6 bases and J by 3 bases; unmatched bases: 2. The CDR3 totals 14 residues. The CDR3 nucleotides read TGTGCCAGCAGTTGGACTAGCGGGGGCTACGAGCAGTACTTC. Protein: CASSWTSGGYEQYF. Full variable domain (missing parts from reference TRBV7-8 and TRBJ2-7): GAGVSQSPRYKVAKRGQDVALRCDPISGHVSLFWYQQALGQGPEFLTYFQNEAQLDKSGLPSDRFFAERPEGSVSTLKIQRTQQEDSAVYLCASSWTSGGYEQYFGPGTRLTVT.

This chain connects TRBV18 to TRBJ2-5; the D gene is possibly TRBD1 (6 bases). The CDR3 extends over 16 amino acids. Germline V gene data show CDR1 as KGHSH and CDR2 as LQKENI. The V end lost 3 bases, the J end lost 5 bases, and 19 bases lay between the germline ends. The CDR3 DNA reads as TGTGCCAGCTCACCCCCGAAGGGGGTGGCAATGGAGACCCAGTACTTC. Translation gives CASSPPKGVAMETQYF.